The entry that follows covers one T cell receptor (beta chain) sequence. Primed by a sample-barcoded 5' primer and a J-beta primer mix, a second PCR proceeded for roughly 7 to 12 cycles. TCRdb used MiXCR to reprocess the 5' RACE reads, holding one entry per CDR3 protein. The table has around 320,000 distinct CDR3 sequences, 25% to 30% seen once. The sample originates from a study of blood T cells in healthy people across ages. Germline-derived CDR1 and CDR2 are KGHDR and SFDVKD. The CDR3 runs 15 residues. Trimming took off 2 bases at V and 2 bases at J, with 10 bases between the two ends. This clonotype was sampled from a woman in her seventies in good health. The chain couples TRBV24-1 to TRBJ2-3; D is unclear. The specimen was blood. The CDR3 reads CATSDSKSPTDTQYF. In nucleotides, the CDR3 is TGTGCCACCAGTGATTCAAAATCCCCCACAGATACGCAGTATTTT.